The sequence of this T cell receptor beta chain was determined in a study of cytomegalovirus exposure and HLA in healthy donors. CDR3 length: 17 residues. The V and J ends lost 3 bases and 6 bases, in that order; junction bases with no gene match: 12. CDR1 is SGHNT and CDR2 is YYREEE in the germline V gene (reference sequence). PCR employed 60 Vbeta and 13 Jbeta primers. Sequencing used immunoSEQ multiplex PCR; TCRdb keeps in-frame clones, though not all of them. This table holds some 150,000 clones. This TCR was recovered from a young woman in good health and CMV-seronegative. The chain carries TRBV5-4 and TRBJ2-5; 12 nucleotides line up with TRBD2. The sample was PBMCs. This CDR3 is CASSWGGLAGGPQTQYF. CDR3 nucleotide sequence: TGTGCCAGCAGCTGGGGCGGGCTAGCGGGAGGGCCTCAGACCCAGTACTTC.